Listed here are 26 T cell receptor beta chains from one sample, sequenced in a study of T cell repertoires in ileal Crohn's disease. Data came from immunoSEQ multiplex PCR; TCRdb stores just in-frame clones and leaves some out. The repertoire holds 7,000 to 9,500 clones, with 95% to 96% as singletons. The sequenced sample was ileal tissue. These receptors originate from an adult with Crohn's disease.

CDR3 in amino acids: CASSLRQGALEKLFF. Written as DNA, the CDR3 is TGCGCCAGCAGCCTCCGACAGGGGGCTCTGGAAAAACTGTTTTTT. This rearrangement joins TRBV5-1 to TRBJ1-4, with TRBD1 matching over 10 bases. The germline gives CDR1 SGHRS, CDR2 YFSETQ. There are 15 residues in the CDR3. V was clipped by 4 bases and J by 8 bases; unmatched bases: 8. Full variable domain (remainder filled in from reference TRBV5-1 and TRBJ1-4): KAGVTQTPRYLIKTRGQQVTLSCSPISGHRSVSWYQQTPGQGLQFLFEYFSETQRNKGNFPGRFSGRQFSNSRSEMNVSTLELGDSALYLCASSLRQGALEKLFFGSGTQLSVL.

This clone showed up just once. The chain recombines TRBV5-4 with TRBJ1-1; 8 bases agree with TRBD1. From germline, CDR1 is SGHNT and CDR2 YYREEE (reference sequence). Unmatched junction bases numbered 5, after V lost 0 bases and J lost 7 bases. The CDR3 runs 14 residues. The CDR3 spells CASSLAQGTGEAFF. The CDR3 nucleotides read TGTGCCAGCAGCTTGGCCCAGGGGACAGGTGAAGCTTTCTTT.

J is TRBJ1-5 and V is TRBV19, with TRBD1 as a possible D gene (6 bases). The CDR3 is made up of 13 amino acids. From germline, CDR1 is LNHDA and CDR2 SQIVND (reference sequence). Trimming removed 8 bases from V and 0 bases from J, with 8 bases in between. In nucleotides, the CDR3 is TGTGCCAGTGGGGACACTAGCAATCAGCCCCAGCATTTT. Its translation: CASGDTSNQPQHF. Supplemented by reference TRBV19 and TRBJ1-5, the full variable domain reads DGGITQSPKYLFRKEGQNVTLSCEQNLNHDAMYWYRQDPGQGLRLIYYSQIVNDFQKGDIAEGYSVSREKKESFPLTVTSAQKNPTAFYLCASGDTSNQPQHFGDGTRLSIL.

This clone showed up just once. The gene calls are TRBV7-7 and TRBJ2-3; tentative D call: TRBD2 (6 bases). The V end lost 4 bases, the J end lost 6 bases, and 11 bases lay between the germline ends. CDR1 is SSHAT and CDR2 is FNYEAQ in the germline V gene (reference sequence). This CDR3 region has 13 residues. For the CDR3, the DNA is TGTGCCAGCAGCTGGGTGGGGGGTGATACGCAGTATTTT. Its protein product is CASSWVGGDTQYF.

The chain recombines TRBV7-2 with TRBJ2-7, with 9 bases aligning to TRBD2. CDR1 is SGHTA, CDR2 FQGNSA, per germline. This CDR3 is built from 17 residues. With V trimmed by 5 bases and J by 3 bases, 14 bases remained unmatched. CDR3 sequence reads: CASSVWTLAGIDYEQYV. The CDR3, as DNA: TGTGCCAGCAGCGTTTGGACCCTAGCGGGGATTGACTACGAGCAGTACGTC.

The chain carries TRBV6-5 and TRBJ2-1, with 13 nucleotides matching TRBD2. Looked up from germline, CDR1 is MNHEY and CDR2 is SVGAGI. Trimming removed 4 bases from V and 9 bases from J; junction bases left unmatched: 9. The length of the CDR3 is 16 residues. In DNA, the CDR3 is TGTGCCAGCAGTTCATCACTAGCGGGGGGGCATATTGAGCAGTTCTTC. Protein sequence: CASSSSLAGGHIEQFF.

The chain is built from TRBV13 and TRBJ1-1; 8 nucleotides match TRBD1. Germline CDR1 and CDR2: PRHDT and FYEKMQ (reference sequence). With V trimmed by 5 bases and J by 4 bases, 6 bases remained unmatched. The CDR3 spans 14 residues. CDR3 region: CASSPNRGVTEAFF. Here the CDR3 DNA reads TGTGCCAGCAGCCCCAACAGGGGGGTCACTGAAGCTTTCTTT. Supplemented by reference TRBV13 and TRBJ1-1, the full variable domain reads AAGVIQSPRHLIKEKRETATLKCYPIPRHDTVYWYQQGPGQDPQFLISFYEKMQSDKGSIPDRFSAQQFSDYHSELNMSSLELGDSALYFCASSPNRGVTEAFFGQGTRLTVV.

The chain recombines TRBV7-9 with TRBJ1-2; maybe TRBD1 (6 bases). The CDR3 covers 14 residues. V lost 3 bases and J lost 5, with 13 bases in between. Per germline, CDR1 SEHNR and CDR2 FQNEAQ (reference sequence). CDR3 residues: CASSFDSGQYGYTF. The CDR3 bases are TGTGCCAGCAGCTTTGACTCCGGACAGTATGGCTACACCTTC.

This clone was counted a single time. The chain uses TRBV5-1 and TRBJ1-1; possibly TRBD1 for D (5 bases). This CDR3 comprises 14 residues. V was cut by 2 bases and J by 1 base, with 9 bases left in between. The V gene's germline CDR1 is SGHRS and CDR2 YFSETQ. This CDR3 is CASSLTGQNTEAFF. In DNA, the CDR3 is TGCGCCAGCAGCTTAACAGGACAGAACACTGAAGCTTTCTTT. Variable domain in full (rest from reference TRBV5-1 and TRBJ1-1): KAGVTQTPRYLIKTRGQQVTLSCSPISGHRSVSWYQQTPGQGLQFLFEYFSETQRNKGNFPGRFSGRQFSNSRSEMNVSTLELGDSALYLCASSLTGQNTEAFFGQGTRLTVV.

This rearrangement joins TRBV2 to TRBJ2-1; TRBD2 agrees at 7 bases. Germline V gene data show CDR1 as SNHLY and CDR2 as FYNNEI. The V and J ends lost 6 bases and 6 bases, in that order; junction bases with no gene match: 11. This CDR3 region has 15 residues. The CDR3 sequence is CASRAGTINLNEQFF. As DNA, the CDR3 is TGTGCCAGCAGAGCCGGGACTATTAATCTCAATGAGCAGTTCTTC.

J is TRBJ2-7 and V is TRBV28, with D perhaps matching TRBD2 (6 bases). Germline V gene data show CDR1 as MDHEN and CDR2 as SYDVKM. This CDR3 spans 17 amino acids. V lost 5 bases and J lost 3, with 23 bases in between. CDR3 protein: CASSPVAGWETFYEQYF. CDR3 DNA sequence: TGTGCCAGCAGTCCCGTTGCGGGGTGGGAAACTTTCTACGAGCAGTACTTC.

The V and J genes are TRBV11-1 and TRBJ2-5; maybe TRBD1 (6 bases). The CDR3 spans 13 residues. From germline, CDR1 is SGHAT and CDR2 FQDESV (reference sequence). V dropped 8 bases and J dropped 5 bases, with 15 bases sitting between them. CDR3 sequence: CASSAGARETQYF. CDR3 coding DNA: TGTGCCAGCTCTGCAGGGGCACGGGAGACCCAGTACTTC.

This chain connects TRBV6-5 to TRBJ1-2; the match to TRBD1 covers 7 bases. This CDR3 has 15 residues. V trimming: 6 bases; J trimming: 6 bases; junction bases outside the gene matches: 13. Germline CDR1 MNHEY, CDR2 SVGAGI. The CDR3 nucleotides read TGTGCCAGCAGCAAGTTCGGACAGGCCGGTAATGGCTACACCTTC. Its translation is CASSKFGQAGNGYTF.

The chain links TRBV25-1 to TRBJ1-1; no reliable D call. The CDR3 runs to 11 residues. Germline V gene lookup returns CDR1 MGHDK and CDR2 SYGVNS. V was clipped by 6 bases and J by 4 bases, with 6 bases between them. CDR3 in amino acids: CASRTGTEAFF. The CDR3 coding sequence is TGTGCCAGCAGAACCGGCACTGAAGCTTTCTTT.

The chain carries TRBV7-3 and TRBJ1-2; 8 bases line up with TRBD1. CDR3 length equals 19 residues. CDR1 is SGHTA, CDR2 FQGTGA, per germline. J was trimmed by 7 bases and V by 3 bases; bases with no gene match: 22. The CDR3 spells CASSLLCFLQGVIPPGYTF. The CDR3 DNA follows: TGTGCCAGCAGCTTGTTGTGTTTTCTACAGGGGGTTATTCCTCCTGGCTACACCTTC.

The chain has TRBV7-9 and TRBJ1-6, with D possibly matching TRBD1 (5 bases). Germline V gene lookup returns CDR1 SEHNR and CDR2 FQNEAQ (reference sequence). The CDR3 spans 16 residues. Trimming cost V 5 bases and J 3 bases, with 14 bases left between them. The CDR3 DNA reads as TGTGCCAGCAGCCCGAGCGGGGGGGTCTATAATTCACCCCTCCACTTT. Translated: CASSPSGGVYNSPLHF.

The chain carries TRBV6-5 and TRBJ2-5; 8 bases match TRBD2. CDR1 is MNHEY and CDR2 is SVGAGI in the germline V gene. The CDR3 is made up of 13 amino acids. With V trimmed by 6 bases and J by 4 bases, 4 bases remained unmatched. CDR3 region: CASRQSGGETQYF. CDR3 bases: TGTGCCAGCAGGCAAAGCGGGGGAGAGACCCAGTACTTC.

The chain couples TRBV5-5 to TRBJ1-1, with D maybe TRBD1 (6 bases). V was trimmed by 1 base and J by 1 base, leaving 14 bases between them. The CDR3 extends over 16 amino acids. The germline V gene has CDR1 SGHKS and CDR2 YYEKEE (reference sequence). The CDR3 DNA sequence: TGTGCCAGCAGCTTGTGGGGGGGGACACCGAACACTGAAGCTTTCTTT. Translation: CASSLWGGTPNTEAFF.

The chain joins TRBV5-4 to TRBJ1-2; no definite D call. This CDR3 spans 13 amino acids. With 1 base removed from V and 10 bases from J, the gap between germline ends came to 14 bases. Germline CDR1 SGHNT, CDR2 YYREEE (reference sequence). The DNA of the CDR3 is TGTGCCAGCAGCTTGTATCGCGGCGATTCCTACACCTTC. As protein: CASSLYRGDSYTF.

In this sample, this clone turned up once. The CDR3 bases are TGTGCCAGCAGCTTAGGAGGGGGGGCAGATACGCAGTATTTT. Amino acid sequence: CASSLGGGADTQYF. This chain connects TRBV7-7 to TRBJ2-3; tentatively, D is TRBD2 (7 bases). The CDR3 contains 14 residues. Germline CDR1 reads SSHAT; CDR2 reads FNYEAQ (reference sequence). The ends were cut back, 1 base at V and 4 bases at J, with 9 bases in the middle.

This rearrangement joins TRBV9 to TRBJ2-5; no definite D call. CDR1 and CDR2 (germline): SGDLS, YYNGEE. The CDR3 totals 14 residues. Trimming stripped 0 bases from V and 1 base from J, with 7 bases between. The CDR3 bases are TGTGCCAGCAGCGTAGGGGCTATCCAAGAGACCCAGTACTTC. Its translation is CASSVGAIQETQYF.

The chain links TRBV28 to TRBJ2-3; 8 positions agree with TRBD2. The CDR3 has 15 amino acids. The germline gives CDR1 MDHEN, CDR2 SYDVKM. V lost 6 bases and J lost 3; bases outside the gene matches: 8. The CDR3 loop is CASSRGGYDTDTQYF. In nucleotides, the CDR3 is TGTGCCAGCAGCCGCGGGGGGTACGATACAGATACGCAGTATTTT.

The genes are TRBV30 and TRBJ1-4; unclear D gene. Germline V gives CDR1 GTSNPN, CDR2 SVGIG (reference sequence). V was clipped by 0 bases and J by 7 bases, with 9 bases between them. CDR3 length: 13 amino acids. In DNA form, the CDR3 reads TGTGCCTGGAGTGTACGAGGATTTGAAAAACTGTTTTTT. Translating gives CAWSVRGFEKLFF. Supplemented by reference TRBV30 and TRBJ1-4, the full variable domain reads SQTIHQWPATLVQPVGSPLSLECTVEGTSNPNLYWYRQAAGRGLQLLFYSVGIGQISSEVPQNLSASRPQDRQFILSSKKLLLSDSGFYLCAWSVRGFEKLFFGSGTQLSVL.

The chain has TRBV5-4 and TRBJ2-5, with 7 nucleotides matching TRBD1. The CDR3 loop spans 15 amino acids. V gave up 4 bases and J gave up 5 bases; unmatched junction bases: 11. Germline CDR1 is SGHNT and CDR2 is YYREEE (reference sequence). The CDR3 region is CASSRTGGASETQYF. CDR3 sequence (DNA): TGTGCCAGCAGCAGGACAGGTGGGGCAAGTGAGACCCAGTACTTC.

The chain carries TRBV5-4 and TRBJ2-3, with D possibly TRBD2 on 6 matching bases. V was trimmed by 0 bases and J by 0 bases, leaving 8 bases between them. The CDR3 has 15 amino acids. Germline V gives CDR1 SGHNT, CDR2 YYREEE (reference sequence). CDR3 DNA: TGTGCCAGCAGCTTGGGGGGGGTGAGCACAGATACGCAGTATTTT. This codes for CASSLGGVSTDTQYF.

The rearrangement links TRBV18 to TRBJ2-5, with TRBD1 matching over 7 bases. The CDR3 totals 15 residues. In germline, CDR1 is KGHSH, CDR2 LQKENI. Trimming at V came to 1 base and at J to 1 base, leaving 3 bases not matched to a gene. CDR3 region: CASSPLRTGQETQYF. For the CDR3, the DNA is TGTGCCAGCTCACCACTGAGGACAGGCCAAGAGACCCAGTACTTC.